What follows are 11 T cell receptor beta chains derived from one specimen sequenced in a study of control samples from healthy donors and cancer patients (dated by TCRdb to about 2020). The library was built by means of the immunoSEQ multiplex PCR assay. Entries here come from immuneACCESS through TCRdb and include only in-frame sequences with V and J called. Some clones fail to appear in such tables; in the studies checked, an unresolved V gene covers under half of the shortfall, and the cause of the remainder is unknown. The sample yields around 40,000 clones; 80% to 95% were counted once. Over 20% of the sample is in the top ten clones. The sample was PBMCs. These receptors all stem from a woman aged 40 to 49 with head and neck cancer.

V is TRBV27 and J is TRBJ1-2; 11 nucleotides line up with TRBD1. Germline-derived CDR1 and CDR2 are MNHEY and SMNVEV (reference sequence). The CDR3 runs 15 residues. Losses at the gene ends were 5 bases for V and 8 bases for J; bases not matched to a gene: 10. CDR3 DNA: TGTGCCAGCAGTCCAACCGCGGACAGGGGGCGAGGCTACACCTTC. Residues: CASSPTADRGRGYTF.

The chain has TRBV18 and TRBJ2-5; D call uncertain. V was clipped by 6 bases and J by 1 base, with 18 bases between them. CDR3 length: 16 residues. Germline V gene lookup returns CDR1 KGHSH and CDR2 LQKENI. Here the CDR3 DNA reads TGTGCCAGCTCGCCCGCTAGAAGGGCTGTCCAAGAGACCCAGTACTTC. Translating gives CASSPARRAVQETQYF. Filled out from reference TRBV18 and TRBJ2-5, the complete variable domain reads NAGVMQNPRHLVRRRGQEARLRCSPMKGHSHVYWYRQLPEEGLKFMVYLQKENIIDESGMPKERFSAEFPKEGPSILRIQQVVRGDSAAYFCASSPARRAVQETQYFGPGTRLLVL.

The V call is TRBV5-1, the J call TRBJ2-3; 7 nucleotides agree with TRBD1. Trimming cost V 0 bases and J 5 bases; bases outside gene matches: 6. Germline CDR1 and CDR2: SGHRS and YFSETQ. The CDR3 runs 15 residues. The CDR3 DNA reads TGCGCCAGCAGCTTGGATCAGGGGGAGAAAGATACGCAGTATTTT. Its translation: CASSLDQGEKDTQYF.

This chain connects TRBV18 to TRBJ1-3; D ambiguous. Trimming removed 3 bases from V and 4 bases from J, with 16 bases in between. This CDR3 is 16 amino acids long. CDR1 and CDR2 (germline): KGHSH, LQKENI. CDR3 DNA: TGTGCCAGCTCACCCCAAGGGCAAGGCTCAGGAAACACCATATATTTT. Protein: CASSPQGQGSGNTIYF.

This chain connects TRBV28 to TRBJ1-1; the D gene is possibly TRBD1 (6 bases). This CDR3 comprises 15 residues. V was clipped by 6 bases and J by 3 bases, with 17 bases between them. Looked up from germline, CDR1 is MDHEN and CDR2 is SYDVKM. CDR3 in amino acids: CASRPDLRTDTEAFF. The CDR3, as DNA: TGTGCCAGCAGGCCCGACCTAAGGACAGACACTGAAGCTTTCTTT.

J is TRBJ2-1 and V is TRBV19; weak D call: TRBD2 (5 bases). The CDR3 spans 16 residues. Germline V gene sequence: CDR1 LNHDA, CDR2 SQIVND (reference sequence). Between the trimmed V and J ends, which lost 4 bases and 0 bases, there was a span of 13 bases. The CDR3 sequence: CASSTDGGSSYNEQFF. CDR3 sequence (DNA): TGTGCCAGTAGTACTGATGGAGGAAGCTCCTACAATGAGCAGTTCTTC.

This sequence joins TRBV19 and TRBJ1-6; D is possibly TRBD1 (6 bases). V was cut by 2 bases and J by 2 bases, with 7 bases left in between. Germline CDR1 reads LNHDA; CDR2 reads SQIVND (reference sequence). The CDR3 consists of 15 residues. The CDR3 protein is CASSIQGPYNSPLHF. CDR3 nucleotides: TGTGCCAGTAGTATACAGGGGCCCTATAATTCACCCCTCCACTTT.

V usage is TRBV9 and J usage is TRBJ2-1; D gene unclear. The CDR3 runs to 17 residues. Germline-derived CDR1 and CDR2 are SGDLS and YYNGEE. Trimming removed 4 bases from V and 1 base from J, with 18 bases in between. CDR3 bases: TGTGCCAGCAGCCCGACAAGGCAGATCATATCCTACAATGAGCAGTTCTTC. Protein: CASSPTRQIISYNEQFF.

The chain employs TRBV30 and TRBJ2-7; no clear D. The CDR3 runs 13 residues. Trimming stripped 0 bases from V and 1 base from J, with 7 bases between. Germline lookup yields CDR1 GTSNPN and CDR2 SVGIG (reference sequence). CDR3 loop: CAWSVHQSYEQYF. The CDR3 nucleotides are TGTGCCTGGAGTGTACACCAATCCTACGAGCAGTACTTC.

The chain has TRBV12-3 or TRBV12-4 and TRBJ2-7, with a tentative D call TRBD2 (5 bases). Trimming cost V 5 bases and J 7 bases, with 15 bases left between them. The CDR3 is 13 amino acids. CDR3 region: CASSSGPPREQYF. Here the CDR3 DNA reads TGTGCCAGCAGTAGCGGCCCCCCGCGGGAGCAGTACTTC.

This chain links TRBV5-3 with TRBJ1-1; D remains ambiguous. TRBV5-3 is assigned to the ORF class and has an uncertain function. Deletions cut 0 bases from V and 5 bases from J, with 14 bases between. The CDR3 totals 15 residues. The CDR3 is CARSLEGPFGTEAFF. CDR3 bases: TGTGCCAGAAGCTTGGAAGGACCCTTTGGGACTGAAGCTTTCTTT.